A single sample gave rise to the 4 T cell receptor beta chains below, sequenced in a study of Graves' ophthalmopathy and Graves' hyperthyroidism. TCR beta CDR3 amplification used RNA transcripts. The first-round RT-PCR employed HTBI primers together with the Qiagen OneStep RT-PCR kit. A multiplex PCR was then performed as the second round. TCRdb independently ran MiXCR on the multiplex PCR reads; one entry per CDR3 protein. The sample has some 200,000 distinct CDR3 sequences; less than 30% are singletons. Sequenced input: peripheral blood. Every receptor here comes from a man aged 45-65 years with Graves' ophthalmopathy.

This clonotype was seen repeatedly, ten times or more. The chain's CDR3 is CASSLDPTEAFF. Written as DNA, the CDR3 is TGTGCCAGCAGTTTAGACCCGACTGAAGCTTTCTTT. V and J are TRBV12-3 or TRBV12-4 and TRBJ1-1; D uncertain. This CDR3 contains 12 residues. The ends were cut back, 1 base at V and 5 bases at J, with 5 bases in the middle.

This clonotype was seen many times. CDR3: CASSYDSSGWQPQHF. Here the CDR3 DNA reads TGTGCCAGCAGTTACGACAGCTCGGGTTGGCAGCCCCAGCATTTT. V usage is TRBV6-6 and J usage is TRBJ1-5; weak D call: TRBD1 (5 bases). There are 15 residues in the CDR3. CDR1 is MNHNY, CDR2 SVGAGI, per germline (reference sequence). Trimming removed 2 bases from V and 7 bases from J, with 15 bases in between.

This clonotype was counted many times. The CDR3 nucleotides are TGTGCCAGCAGCCCCAGGGCGTTGAGCACAGATACGCAGTATTTT. The encoded protein is CASSPRALSTDTQYF. The chain uses TRBV6-2 or TRBV6-3 and TRBJ2-3; D possibly corresponds to TRBD1 (5 bases). This CDR3 region has 15 residues. Trimming cost V 6 bases and J 0 bases, with 13 bases left between them. Germline V gives CDR1 MNHEY, CDR2 SVGEGT.

This clonotype has a count of ten or more. The J gene is TRBJ1-6, the V gene TRBV19, with 8 bases fitting TRBD1. V lost 5 bases to trimming and J lost 3 bases; unmatched junction nucleotides: 12. CDR1 and CDR2 (germline): LNHDA, SQIVND (reference sequence). The CDR3 length is 18 residues. The CDR3 nucleotides are TGTGCCAGTAGTTCGGGACAGGACGGGCCCATCTATAATTCACCCCTCCACTTT. The encoded protein is CASSSGQDGPIYNSPLHF.